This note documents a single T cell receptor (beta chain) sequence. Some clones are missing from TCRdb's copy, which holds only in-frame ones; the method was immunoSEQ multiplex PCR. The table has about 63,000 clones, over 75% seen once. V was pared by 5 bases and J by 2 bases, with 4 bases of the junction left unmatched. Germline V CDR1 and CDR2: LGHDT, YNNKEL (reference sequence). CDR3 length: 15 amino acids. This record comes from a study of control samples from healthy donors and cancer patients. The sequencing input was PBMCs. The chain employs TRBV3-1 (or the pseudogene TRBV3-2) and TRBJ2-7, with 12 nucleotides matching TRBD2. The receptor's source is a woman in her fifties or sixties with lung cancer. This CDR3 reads CASSEGLAGTYEQYF. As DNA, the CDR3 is TGTGCCAGCAGCGAGGGACTAGCGGGCACCTACGAGCAGTACTTC.